The 29 T cell receptor beta chains below all came from one sample that was sequenced in a study of cytomegalovirus exposure and HLA in healthy donors. PCR was performed using 60 Vbeta and 13 Jbeta primers. TCRdb's table, derived via immunoSEQ multiplex PCR, lists solely in-frame clones and lacks some. This table holds 130,000 to 150,000 clones, around 80% found once. What was sequenced was PBMCs. The origin of the receptors is a man aged 25 to 45 in good health and CMV-seronegative.

CDR3 protein: CASSFLSLKTGPSTEAFF. The CDR3 DNA reads TGTGCCAGCAGTTTTTTAAGTCTAAAGACAGGGCCAAGCACTGAAGCTTTCTTT. The rearrangement joins TRBV27 to TRBJ1-1; 7 bases are a match to TRBD1. The V segment lost 3 bases and the J segment 4 bases; nucleotides outside the gene matches: 17. The CDR3 totals 18 residues. The germline CDR1 and CDR2 sequences are MNHEY and SMNVEV (reference sequence).

This clone was seen more than once but under ten times. The gene calls are TRBV6-1 and TRBJ1-6; 8 nucleotides line up with TRBD1. Germline trimming cut 7 bases from V and 7 bases from J; bases unmatched to any gene: 9. Germline V lookup: CDR1 MNHNS, CDR2 SASEGT. This CDR3 spans 15 amino acids. Here the CDR3 reads CASKNTGGWNSPLHF. The DNA for the CDR3 is TGTGCCAGCAAAAACACAGGGGGTTGGAATTCACCCCTCCACTTT.

The rearrangement joins TRBV28 to TRBJ2-4, with a possible D match to TRBD1 (6 bases). The germline gives CDR1 MDHEN, CDR2 SYDVKM. The CDR3 runs to 14 residues. Trimming stripped 1 base from V and 4 bases from J, with 8 bases between. The CDR3 DNA reads TGTGCCAGCAGTTTATCGGACAGTAAAAACATTCAGTACTTC. Encoded protein: CASSLSDSKNIQYF.

Concerning this clone: Its ends do not fully match the called genes, so a read error is possible. The J gene is TRBJ1-5, the V gene TRBV4-1, with 8 bases fitting TRBD1. CDR1 is MGHRA, CDR2 YSYEKL, per germline. The CDR3 runs to 17 residues. The CDR3 region has the DNA TGCGCCAGCAGCCAAGAGGCGACAGGGGTCGGAATACAGCCCCAGAATTTT. It specifies CASSQEATGVGIQPQNF.

The chain recombines TRBV27 with TRBJ2-1; 9 nucleotides line up with TRBD2. In germline, CDR1 is MNHEY, CDR2 SMNVEV (reference sequence). This CDR3 is built from 14 residues. The trim removed 6 bases at V and 6 bases at J, leaving 6 bases unmatched. The DNA of the CDR3 is TGTGCCAGCAGCCGGACTAGCGCCCGCAATGAGCAGTTCTTC. Translated: CASSRTSARNEQFF.

Points on this clone: Lacking the conserved final phenylalanine or tryptophan, this CDR3 likely reflects a read error. Because the CDR3's place on the DNA is in doubt, the DNA is left out and the CDR3 is given as listed by TCRdb. The V and J genes are TRBV5-1 and TRBJ1-1; TRBD1 is the table's D call, not checked against the DNA. Germline-derived CDR1 and CDR2 are SGHRS and YFSETQ. Inclusive of both ends, the CDR3 amounts to 9 amino acids. The CDR3 loop reads CASSLEQTS.

The V and J genes are TRBV6-6 and TRBJ2-7, with D maybe TRBD2 (6 bases). This CDR3 spans 14 amino acids. Germline assignment: CDR1 MNHNY and CDR2 SVGAGI (reference sequence). The V and J ends lost 6 bases and 0 bases respectively, with 12 bases between them. The CDR3 sequence: CASRPRRDSYEQYF. Written as DNA, the CDR3 is TGTGCCAGCAGACCCCGGCGGGACTCCTACGAGCAGTACTTC.

V usage is TRBV7-9 and J usage is TRBJ2-1; 9 nucleotides agree with TRBD1. CDR3 size: 13 residues. Germline V gene data show CDR1 as SEHNR and CDR2 as FQNEAQ (reference sequence). Trimming at V came to 6 bases and at J to 6 bases, leaving 3 bases not matched to a gene. The CDR3 reads CASRLDRGNEQFF. For the CDR3, the DNA is TGTGCCAGCAGGTTGGACAGGGGCAATGAGCAGTTCTTC.

This clone occurred many times. Here the CDR3 reads CASSDSSGGATDTQYF. In DNA, the CDR3 is TGTGCCAGCAGTGACTCTAGCGGGGGGGCCACAGATACGCAGTATTTT. V and J are TRBV6-4 and TRBJ2-3; 11 bases align to TRBD2. This CDR3 region has 16 residues. The V and J ends lost 0 bases and 2 bases, in that order; junction bases with no gene match: 1. Germline assignment: CDR1 MRHNA and CDR2 SNTAGT.

This chain connects TRBV5-4 to TRBJ2-7, with a possible D match to TRBD2 (6 bases). This CDR3 has 14 residues. Germline V CDR1 and CDR2: SGHNT, YYREEE (reference sequence). Between the trimmed V and J ends, which lost 2 bases and 3 bases, there was a span of 12 bases. The DNA of the CDR3 is TGTGCCAGCAGCTTAGGAGGGCGATTCTACGAGCAGTACTTC. This translates into CASSLGGRFYEQYF.

The rearrangement joins TRBV29-1 to TRBJ1-2; D remains ambiguous. Germline V gene data show CDR1 as SQVTM and CDR2 as ANQGSEA. The CDR3 totals 11 residues. Trimming left V 5 bases short and J 7 bases short, with 11 bases between. The DNA of the CDR3 is TGCAGCGTTTTATCCTCAGGTGGCTACACCTTC. The encoded protein is CSVLSSGGYTF.

Only one count was recorded for this clone. This sequence joins TRBV6-1 and TRBJ2-5; TRBD2 matches at 11 bases. The germline CDR1 and CDR2 sequences are MNHNS and SASEGT. The CDR3 is made up of 15 amino acids. V shed 7 bases, J shed 2 bases, and the junction held 6 bases outside the gene matches. The CDR3 region has the DNA TGTGCCAGCACCTCACTAGCGGGGGAACAAGAGACCCAGTACTTC. Translating gives CASTSLAGEQETQYF.

The chain links TRBV5-1 to TRBJ2-5; D might be TRBD2 (5 bases). The CDR3 consists of 11 residues. With 7 bases removed from V and 2 bases from J, the gap between germline ends came to 6 bases. Germline V gene sequence: CDR1 SGHRS, CDR2 YFSETQ. The CDR3 sequence: CASGEQETQYF. The CDR3 DNA reads as TGCGCCAGCGGGGAGCAAGAGACCCAGTACTTC.

The chain employs TRBV2 and TRBJ2-5; TRBD2 might be the D (7 bases). Looked up from germline, CDR1 is SNHLY and CDR2 is FYNNEI. The length of the CDR3 is 15 residues. With 8 bases removed from V and 3 bases from J, the gap between germline ends came to 19 bases. CDR3 sequence reads: CASGGWAGDKETQYF. The CDR3 bases are TGTGCCAGCGGGGGGTGGGCGGGGGACAAAGAGACCCAGTACTTC.

J is TRBJ2-1 and V is TRBV7-6; TRBD2 matches at 13 bases. Germline V CDR1 and CDR2: SGHVS, FNYEAQ. The CDR3 consists of 19 residues. With V trimmed by 5 bases and J by 0 bases, 10 bases remained unmatched. The CDR3 DNA is TGTGCCAGCAGCCGGTGGACTAGCGGGAGTCCGAGCTCCTACAATGAGCAGTTCTTC. Translating it yields CASSRWTSGSPSSYNEQFF.

This clone was found a few times. V usage is TRBV6-5 and J usage is TRBJ1-1; 9 bases align to TRBD1. The length of the CDR3 is 15 residues. Looked up from germline, CDR1 is MNHEY and CDR2 is SVGAGI. The J segment lost 4 bases and the V segment lost 0 bases, leaving 3 bases of the junction unmatched. The CDR3 loop is CASSYSGQGVTEAFF. The CDR3, as DNA: TGTGCCAGCAGTTACTCGGGACAGGGAGTCACTGAAGCTTTCTTT.

CDR3 DNA: TGCGCCAGCAGTGAGTCGGGGCAGAAGAACACTGAAGCTTTCTTT. Encoded protein: CASSESGQKNTEAFF. The rearrangement uses TRBV10-2 and TRBJ1-1, with D possibly matching TRBD1 (5 bases). The length of the CDR3 is 15 residues. V shed 0 bases and J shed 1 base, with 9 bases lying between them. CDR1 WSHSY and CDR2 SAAADI come from the germline V gene.

This chain uses TRBV6-6 with TRBJ1-5, with TRBD1 matching 7 bases. V was clipped by 6 bases and J by 0 bases; unmatched bases: 5. Germline V gene sequence: CDR1 MNHNY, CDR2 SVGAGI (reference sequence). The CDR3 sequence is 15 residues long. CDR3: CASSRDSNSNQPQHF. In nucleotides, the CDR3 is TGTGCCAGCAGCCGGGACAGTAATAGCAATCAGCCCCAGCATTTT.

The rearrangement uses TRBV2 and TRBJ1-2; D remains unclear. CDR1 and CDR2 (germline): SNHLY, FYNNEI. This CDR3 has 13 residues. Trimming took 4 bases from V and 8 from J, leaving 14 bases between them. For the CDR3, the DNA is TGTGCCAGCAGTGGAGTACAGCGGAGCGGCTACACCTTC. It translates to CASSGVQRSGYTF.

The chain has TRBV29-1 and TRBJ1-2, with 9 positions matching TRBD1. Trimming cost V 1 base and J 8 bases; bases outside gene matches: 5. This CDR3 is built from 13 residues. CDR1 SQVTM and CDR2 ANQGSEA come from the germline V gene. CDR3 loop: CSVEVQGARGYTF. The CDR3 DNA follows: TGCAGCGTTGAAGTACAGGGGGCGCGGGGCTACACCTTC.

The table lists this clone with a few counts. This chain uses TRBV7-8 with TRBJ2-7; TRBD2 aligns across 7 bases. This CDR3 is built from 13 residues. The V gene's germline CDR1 is SGHVS and CDR2 FQNEAQ. V gave up 5 bases and J gave up 4 bases; unmatched junction bases: 5. CDR3 in amino acids: CASSPARGYEQYF. The CDR3 DNA reads TGTGCCAGCAGCCCCGCGCGGGGGTACGAGCAGTACTTC.

This sequence joins TRBV4-1 and TRBJ2-2, with D tentatively TRBD2 (5 bases). Per the germline V gene, CDR1 is MGHRA and CDR2 is YSYEKL. Trimming cost V 3 bases and J 2 bases, with 7 bases left between them. CDR3 length: 14 amino acids. The CDR3 nucleotides read TGCGCCAGCAGCCATAGCGAAAACACCGGGGAGCTGTTTTTT. Amino acids: CASSHSENTGELFF.

V and J are TRBV19 and TRBJ1-5, with D uncertain. CDR1 and CDR2 (germline): LNHDA, SQIVND (reference sequence). With 7 bases removed from V and 0 bases from J, the gap between germline ends came to 7 bases. The CDR3 covers 13 residues. The CDR3 sequence is CASNLASNQPQHF. As DNA, the CDR3 is TGTGCCAGTAATCTAGCTAGCAATCAGCCCCAGCATTTT.

The chain is built from TRBV7-9 and TRBJ2-1, with 8 bases that match TRBD2. The V and J ends lost 4 bases and 5 bases, in that order; junction bases with no gene match: 10. The CDR3 has 16 residues. The germline gives CDR1 SEHNR, CDR2 FQNEAQ (reference sequence). Here the CDR3 DNA reads TGTGCCAGCAGCTCCGTCGGGGGGGGGATACACAATGAGCAGTTCTTC. Translated: CASSSVGGGIHNEQFF.

The chain is built from TRBV6-1 and TRBJ2-3; D gene unclear. Trimming removed 6 bases from V and 3 bases from J, with 7 bases in between. Germline V gene data show CDR1 as MNHNS and CDR2 as SASEGT. The length of the CDR3 is 12 residues. DNA for the CDR3: TGTGCCAGCAGCGCAACTACAGATACGCAGTATTTT. Translating gives CASSATTDTQYF.

The J gene is TRBJ2-1, the V gene TRBV10-3, with TRBD2 identical over 10 bases. CDR3 length: 16 amino acids. The germline V gene encodes CDR1 ENHRY and CDR2 SYGVKD. V gave up 10 bases and J gave up 7 bases; unmatched junction bases: 16. The CDR3 is CATRTSGQRVGNEQFF. The CDR3 region has the DNA TGTGCCACCCGGACTAGCGGACAAAGGGTTGGGAATGAGCAGTTCTTC.

The V gene is TRBV28, the J gene TRBJ1-4; 8 nucleotides match TRBD1. This CDR3 has 17 amino acids. The germline V gene encodes CDR1 MDHEN and CDR2 SYDVKM. Unmatched junction bases numbered 9, after V lost 6 bases and J lost 0 bases. CDR3: CASSAPGGASTNEKLFF. The DNA for the CDR3 is TGTGCCAGCAGCGCCCCAGGGGGCGCATCAACTAATGAAAAACTGTTTTTT.

The chain carries TRBV5-1 and TRBJ1-2, with a weak D call TRBD1 (6 bases). There are 14 residues in the CDR3. V lost 3 bases and J 4 bases, leaving 13 bases between the germline ends. Germline-derived CDR1 and CDR2 are SGHRS and YFSETQ. The CDR3 reads CASSSGDTFYGYTF. In nucleotides, the CDR3 is TGCGCCAGCAGCTCCGGGGACACTTTCTATGGCTACACCTTC.

V usage is TRBV6-1 and J usage is TRBJ1-2; D gene unclear. The ends were cut back, 8 bases at V and 0 bases at J, with 7 bases in the middle. Germline V CDR1 and CDR2: MNHNS, SASEGT. The CDR3 is made up of 12 amino acids. The CDR3 DNA reads TGTGCCAGCCACTCTTCTAACTATGGCTACACCTTC. Its protein is CASHSSNYGYTF.